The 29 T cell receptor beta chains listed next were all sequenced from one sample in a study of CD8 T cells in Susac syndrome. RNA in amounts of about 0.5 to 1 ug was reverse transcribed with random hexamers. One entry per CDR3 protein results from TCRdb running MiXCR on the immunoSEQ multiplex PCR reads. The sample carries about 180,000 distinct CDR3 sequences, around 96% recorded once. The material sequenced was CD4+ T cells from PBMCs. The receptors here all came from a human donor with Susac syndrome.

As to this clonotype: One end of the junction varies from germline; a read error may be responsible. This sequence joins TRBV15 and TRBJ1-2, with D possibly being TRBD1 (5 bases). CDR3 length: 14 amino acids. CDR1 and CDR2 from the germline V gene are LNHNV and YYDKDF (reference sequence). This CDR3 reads CATSRDRRDGAVAF. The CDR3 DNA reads TGTGCCACCAGCAGAGATCGGAGGGACGGCGCAGTCGCCTTC.

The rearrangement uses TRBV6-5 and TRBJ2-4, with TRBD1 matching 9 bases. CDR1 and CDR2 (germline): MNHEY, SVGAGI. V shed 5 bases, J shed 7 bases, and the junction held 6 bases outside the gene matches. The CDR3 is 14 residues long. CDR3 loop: CASSRDRVVNIQYF. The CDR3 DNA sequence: TGTGCCAGCAGTCGGGACAGGGTTGTCAACATTCAGTACTTC.

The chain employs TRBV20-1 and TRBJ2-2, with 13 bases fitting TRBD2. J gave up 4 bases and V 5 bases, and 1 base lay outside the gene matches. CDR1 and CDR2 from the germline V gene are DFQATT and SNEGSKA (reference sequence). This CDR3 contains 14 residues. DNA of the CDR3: TGCAGTGCTTGGACTAGCGGGAGCACCGGGGAGCTGTTTTTT. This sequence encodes CSAWTSGSTGELFF.

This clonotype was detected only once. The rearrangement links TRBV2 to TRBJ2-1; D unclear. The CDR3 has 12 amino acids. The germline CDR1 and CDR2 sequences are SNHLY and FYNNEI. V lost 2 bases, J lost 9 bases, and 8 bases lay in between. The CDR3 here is CASSEQTVEQFF. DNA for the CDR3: TGTGCCAGCAGTGAACAGACCGTTGAGCAGTTCTTC.

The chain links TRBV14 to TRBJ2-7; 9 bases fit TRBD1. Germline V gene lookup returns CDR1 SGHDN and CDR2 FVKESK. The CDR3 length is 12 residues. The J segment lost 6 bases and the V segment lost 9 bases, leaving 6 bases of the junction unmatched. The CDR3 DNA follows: TGTGCCAGGGGACAGGGTTTAGTCGAGCAGTACGTC. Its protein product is CARGQGLVEQYV.

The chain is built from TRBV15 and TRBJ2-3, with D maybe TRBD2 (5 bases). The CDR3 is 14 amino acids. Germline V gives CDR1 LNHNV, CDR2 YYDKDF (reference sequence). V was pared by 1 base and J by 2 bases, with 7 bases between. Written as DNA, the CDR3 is TGTGCCACCAGCAGAGCGGGGTACACAGATACGCAGTATTTT. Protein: CATSRAGYTDTQYF.

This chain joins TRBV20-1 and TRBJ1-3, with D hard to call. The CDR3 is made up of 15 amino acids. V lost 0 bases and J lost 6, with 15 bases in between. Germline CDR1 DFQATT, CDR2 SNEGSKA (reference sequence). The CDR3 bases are TGCAGTGCTAGAGATACCCCGGGTTCGGAAAACACCATATATTTT. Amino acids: CSARDTPGSENTIYF.

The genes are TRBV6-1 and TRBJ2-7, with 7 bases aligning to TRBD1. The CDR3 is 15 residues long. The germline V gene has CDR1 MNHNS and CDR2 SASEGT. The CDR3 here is CASREGGDRDYEQYV. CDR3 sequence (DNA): TGTGCCAGCAGAGAAGGGGGCGACAGGGACTACGAGCAGTACGTC.

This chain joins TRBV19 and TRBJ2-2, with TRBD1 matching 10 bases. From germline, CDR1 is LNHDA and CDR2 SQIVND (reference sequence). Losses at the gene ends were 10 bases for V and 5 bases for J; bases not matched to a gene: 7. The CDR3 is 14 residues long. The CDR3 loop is CATLDRGNTGELFF. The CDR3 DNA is TGTGCCACCTTGGACAGGGGGAATACCGGGGAGCTGTTTTTT.

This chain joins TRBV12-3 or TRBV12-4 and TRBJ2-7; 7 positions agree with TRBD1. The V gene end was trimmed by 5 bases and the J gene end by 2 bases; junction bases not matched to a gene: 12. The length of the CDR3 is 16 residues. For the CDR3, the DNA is TGTGCCAGCAGTCCAGAAGCCGGGACAGCTCCCTACGAGCAGTACTTC. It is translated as CASSPEAGTAPYEQYF.

CDR3 in DNA: TGTGCCAGCACCAAGCGACCTGGTGCCTACAATGAGCAGTTCTTC. It encodes CASTKRPGAYNEQFF. The chain is built from TRBV12-3 or TRBV12-4 and TRBJ2-1; no reliable D call. This CDR3 spans 15 amino acids. Trimming took 7 bases from V and 2 from J, leaving 15 bases between them.

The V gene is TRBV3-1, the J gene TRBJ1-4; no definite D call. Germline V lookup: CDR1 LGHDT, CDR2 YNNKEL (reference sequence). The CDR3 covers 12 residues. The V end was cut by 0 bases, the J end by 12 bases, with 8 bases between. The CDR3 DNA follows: TGTGCCAGCAGCCAAGAAAGGAGAGAACTGTTTTTT. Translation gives CASSQERRELFF. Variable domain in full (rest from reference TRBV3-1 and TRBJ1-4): DTAVSQTPKYLVTQMGNDKSIKCEQNLGHDTMYWYKQDSKKFLKIMFSYNNKELIINETVPNRFSPKSPDKAHLNLHINSLELGDSAVYFCASSQERRELFFGSGTQLSVL.

The CDR3 loop reads CASSLPRAGYEQYV. CDR3 DNA: TGCGCCAGCAGCCTTCCCCGGGCAGGATACGAGCAGTACGTC. V is TRBV4-1 and J is TRBJ2-7; D is ambiguous. V dropped 4 bases and J dropped 4 bases, with 14 bases sitting between them. Germline V CDR1 and CDR2: MGHRA, YSYEKL. This CDR3 comprises 14 residues.

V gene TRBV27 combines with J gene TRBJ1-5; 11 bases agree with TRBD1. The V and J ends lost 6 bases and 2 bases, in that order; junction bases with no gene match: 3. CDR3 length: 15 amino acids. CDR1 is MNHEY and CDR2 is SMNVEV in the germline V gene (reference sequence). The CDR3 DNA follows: TGTGCCAGCAGCAGGGACAGGGGGGGCAATCAGCCCCAGCATTTT. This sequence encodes CASSRDRGGNQPQHF.

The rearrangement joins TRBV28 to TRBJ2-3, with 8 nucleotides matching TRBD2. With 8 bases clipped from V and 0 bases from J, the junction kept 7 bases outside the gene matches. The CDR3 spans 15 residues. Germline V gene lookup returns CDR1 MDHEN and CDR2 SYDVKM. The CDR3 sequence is CASGERGHSTDTQYF. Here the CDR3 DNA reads TGTGCCAGCGGGGAGCGGGGGCATAGCACAGATACGCAGTATTTT.

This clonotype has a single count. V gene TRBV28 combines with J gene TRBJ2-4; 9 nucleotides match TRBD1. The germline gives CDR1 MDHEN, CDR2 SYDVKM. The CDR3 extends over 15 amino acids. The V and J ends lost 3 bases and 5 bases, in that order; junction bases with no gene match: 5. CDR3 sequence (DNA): TGTGCCAGCAGTTTGGGGGGGACAGGGCAAAACATTCAGTACTTC. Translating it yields CASSLGGTGQNIQYF.

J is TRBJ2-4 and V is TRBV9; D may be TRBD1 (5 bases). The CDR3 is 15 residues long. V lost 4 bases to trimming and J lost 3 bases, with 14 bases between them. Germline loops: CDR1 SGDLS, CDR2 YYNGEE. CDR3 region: CASSKTQGIKNIQYF. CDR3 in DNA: TGTGCCAGCAGCAAAACCCAGGGAATCAAAAACATTCAGTACTTC.

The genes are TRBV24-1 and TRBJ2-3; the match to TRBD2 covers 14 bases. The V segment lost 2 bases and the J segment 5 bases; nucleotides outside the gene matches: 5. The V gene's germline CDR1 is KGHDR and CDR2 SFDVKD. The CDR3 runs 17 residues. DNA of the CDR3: TGTGCCACCAGTGATTCCCCGGGACTAGCGGGAGTAGATACGCAGTATTTT. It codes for CATSDSPGLAGVDTQYF.

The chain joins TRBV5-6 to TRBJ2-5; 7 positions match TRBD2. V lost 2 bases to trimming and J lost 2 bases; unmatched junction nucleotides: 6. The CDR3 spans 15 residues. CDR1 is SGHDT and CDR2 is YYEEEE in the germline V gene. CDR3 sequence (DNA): TGTGCCAGCAGCTTCTCCGGGACTACACAAGAGACCCAGTACTTC. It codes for CASSFSGTTQETQYF. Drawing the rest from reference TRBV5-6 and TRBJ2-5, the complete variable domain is DAGVTQSPTHLIKTRGQQVTLRCSPKSGHDTVSWYQQALGQGPQFIFQYYEEEERQRGNFPDRFSGHQFPNYSSELNVNALLLGDSALYLCASSFSGTTQETQYFGPGTRLLVL.

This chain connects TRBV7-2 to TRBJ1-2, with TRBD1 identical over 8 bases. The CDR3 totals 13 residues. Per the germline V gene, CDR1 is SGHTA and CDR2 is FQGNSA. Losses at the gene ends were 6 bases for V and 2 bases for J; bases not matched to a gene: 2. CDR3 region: CASSRDRNYGYTF. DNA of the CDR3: TGTGCCAGCAGTCGGGACAGGAACTATGGCTACACCTTC.

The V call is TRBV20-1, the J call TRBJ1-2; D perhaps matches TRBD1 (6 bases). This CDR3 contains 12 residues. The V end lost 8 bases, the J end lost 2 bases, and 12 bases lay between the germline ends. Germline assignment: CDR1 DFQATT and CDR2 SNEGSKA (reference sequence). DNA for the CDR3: TGCAGTCTCGGGGGGGGCAACTATGGCTACACCTTC. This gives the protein CSLGGGNYGYTF.

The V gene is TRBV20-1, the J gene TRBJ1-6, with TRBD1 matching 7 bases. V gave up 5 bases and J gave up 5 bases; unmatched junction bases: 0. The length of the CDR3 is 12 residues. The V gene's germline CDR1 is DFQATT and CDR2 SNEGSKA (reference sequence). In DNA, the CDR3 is TGCAGTGCTGGGACAGATAATTCACCCCTCCACTTT. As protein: CSAGTDNSPLHF.

The CDR3 bases are TGTGCCAGCAGCGTAGCTGGCTCCGGGGAGCTGTTTTTT. Translation: CASSVAGSGELFF. J is TRBJ2-2 and V is TRBV9; D gene uncertain. CDR3 length: 13 residues. CDR1 is SGDLS, CDR2 YYNGEE, per germline. Trimming left V 0 bases short and J 6 bases short, with 6 bases between.

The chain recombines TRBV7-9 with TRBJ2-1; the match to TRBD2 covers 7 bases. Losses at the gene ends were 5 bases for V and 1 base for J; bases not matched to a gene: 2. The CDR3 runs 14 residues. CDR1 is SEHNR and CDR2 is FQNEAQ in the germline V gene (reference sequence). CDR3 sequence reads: CASSPLASYNEQFF. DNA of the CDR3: TGTGCCAGCAGCCCACTAGCGTCCTACAATGAGCAGTTCTTC.

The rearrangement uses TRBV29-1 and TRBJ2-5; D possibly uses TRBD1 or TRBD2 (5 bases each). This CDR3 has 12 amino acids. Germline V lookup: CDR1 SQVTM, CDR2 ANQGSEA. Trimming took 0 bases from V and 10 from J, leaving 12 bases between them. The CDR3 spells CSVEDFRGHQYF. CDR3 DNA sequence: TGCAGCGTTGAAGATTTTCGGGGCCACCAGTACTTC.

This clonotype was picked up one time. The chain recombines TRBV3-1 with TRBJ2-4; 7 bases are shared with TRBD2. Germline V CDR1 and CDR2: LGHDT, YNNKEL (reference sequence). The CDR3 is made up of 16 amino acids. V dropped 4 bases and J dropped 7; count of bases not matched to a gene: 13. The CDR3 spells CASSPTLAVLTNIQYF. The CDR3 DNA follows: TGTGCCAGCAGCCCCACTCTAGCGGTGCTCACTAACATTCAGTACTTC.

This CDR3 is CSASSTQNEAFF. The CDR3 bases are TGCAGCGCCTCGTCCACACAGAATGAAGCTTTCTTT. The J gene is TRBJ1-1, the V gene TRBV29-1, with D unclear. The CDR3 loop spans 12 amino acids. The germline V and J ends were trimmed by 7 bases and 7 bases, with 16 bases remaining between them. The V gene's germline CDR1 is SQVTM and CDR2 ANQGSEA.

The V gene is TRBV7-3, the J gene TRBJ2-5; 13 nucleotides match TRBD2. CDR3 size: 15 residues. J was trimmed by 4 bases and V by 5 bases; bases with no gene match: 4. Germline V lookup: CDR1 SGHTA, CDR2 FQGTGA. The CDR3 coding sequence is TGTGCCAGCAGCGATGGACTAGCGGGAGTAGAGACCCAGTACTTC. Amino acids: CASSDGLAGVETQYF.

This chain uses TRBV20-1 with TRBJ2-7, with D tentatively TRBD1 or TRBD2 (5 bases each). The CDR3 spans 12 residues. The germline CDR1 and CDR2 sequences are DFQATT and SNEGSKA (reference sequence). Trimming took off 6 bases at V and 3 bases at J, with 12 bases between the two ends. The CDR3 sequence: CSATGTDYEQYF. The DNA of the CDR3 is TGCAGTGCCACCGGGACCGACTACGAGCAGTACTTC.